This passage covers 4 T cell receptor beta chains from one sample sequenced in a study of OX40 agonist ivuxolimab in advanced cancers. The method was immunoSEQ multiplex PCR; TCRdb's version includes in-frame clones alone and lacks a portion of them. Of about 55,000 clones in the sample, about 86% were seen once. This sample comprised CD4+ or CD8+ T cells sorted from blood, obtained in a trial of the OX40 agonist ivuxolimab. The origin of the receptors is an adult with an advanced solid tumor such as melanoma, head and neck, liver or kidney cancer.

The DNA of the CDR3 is TGTGCCAGCAGCTTAGAACGCACAGGATATGGCTACACCTTC. It yields the protein CASSLERTGYGYTF. The chain recombines TRBV11-2 with TRBJ1-2, with D possibly being TRBD1 (5 bases). Germline loops: CDR1 SGHAT, CDR2 FQNNGV. V was shortened by 0 bases and J by 5 bases, with 10 bases between the two germline ends. This CDR3 spans 14 amino acids.

The chain joins TRBV7-6 to TRBJ1-1; D is uncertain. The CDR3 covers 14 residues. V lost 5 bases, J lost 3 bases, and 13 bases lay in between. Germline values: CDR1 SGHVS, CDR2 FNYEAQ. CDR3 sequence reads: CASSPRAGDTEAFF. The CDR3 DNA is TGTGCCAGCAGCCCTAGGGCCGGGGACACTGAAGCTTTCTTT.

The sample holds one count of this clone. This chain uses TRBV7-9 with TRBJ1-1; D perhaps matches TRBD1 (6 bases). In germline, CDR1 is SEHNR, CDR2 FQNEAQ (reference sequence). V gave up 5 bases and J gave up 0 bases, with 16 bases separating them. CDR3 length: 16 residues. The CDR3 spells CASSPKGGGLNTEAFF. DNA for the CDR3: TGTGCCAGCAGCCCCAAAGGAGGGGGGTTGAACACTGAAGCTTTCTTT. Full variable domain (outside the CDR3, taken from reference TRBV7-9 and TRBJ1-1): DTGVSQNPRHKITKRGQNVTFRCDPISEHNRLYWYRQTLGQGPEFLTYFQNEAQLEKSRLLSDRFSAERPKGSFSTLEIQRTEQGDSAMYLCASSPKGGGLNTEAFFGQGTRLTVV.

This chain links TRBV2 with TRBJ1-4, with 9 positions matching TRBD1. After removal of 6 bases from V and 7 bases from J, the junction contained 6 bases not matched to a gene. This CDR3 is built from 14 residues. The V gene's germline CDR1 is SNHLY and CDR2 FYNNEI. CDR3 coding DNA: TGTGCCAGCAGCGCACAGGGGGCTGGTGAAAAACTGTTTTTT. Translated: CASSAQGAGEKLFF.